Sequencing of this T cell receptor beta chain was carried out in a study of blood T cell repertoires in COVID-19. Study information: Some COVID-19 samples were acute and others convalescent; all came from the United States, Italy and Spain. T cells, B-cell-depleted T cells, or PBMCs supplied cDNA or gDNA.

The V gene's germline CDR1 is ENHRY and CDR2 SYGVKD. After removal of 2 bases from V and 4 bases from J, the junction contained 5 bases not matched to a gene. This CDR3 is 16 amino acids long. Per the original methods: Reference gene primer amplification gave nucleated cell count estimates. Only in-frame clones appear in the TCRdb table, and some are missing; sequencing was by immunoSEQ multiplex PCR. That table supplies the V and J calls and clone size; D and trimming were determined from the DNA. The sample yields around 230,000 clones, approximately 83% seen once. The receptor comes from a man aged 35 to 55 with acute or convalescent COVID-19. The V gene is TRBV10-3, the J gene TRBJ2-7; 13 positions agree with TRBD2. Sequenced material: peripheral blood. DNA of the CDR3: TGTGCCATCAGTGAGAGGACTAGCGGGAGTCGATACGAGCAGTACTTC. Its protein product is CAISERTSGSRYEQYF.